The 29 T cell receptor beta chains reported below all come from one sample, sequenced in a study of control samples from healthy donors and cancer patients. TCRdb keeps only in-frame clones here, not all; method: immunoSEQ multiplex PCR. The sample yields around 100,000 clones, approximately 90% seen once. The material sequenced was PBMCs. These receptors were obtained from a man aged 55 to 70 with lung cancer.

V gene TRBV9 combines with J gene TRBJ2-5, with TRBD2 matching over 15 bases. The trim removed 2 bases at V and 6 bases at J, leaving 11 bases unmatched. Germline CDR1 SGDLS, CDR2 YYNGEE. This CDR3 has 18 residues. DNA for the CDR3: TGTGCCAGCAGCGTTTCCGGGACTAGCGGGGGGCTGGATCAGACCCAGTACTTC. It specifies CASSVSGTSGGLDQTQYF.

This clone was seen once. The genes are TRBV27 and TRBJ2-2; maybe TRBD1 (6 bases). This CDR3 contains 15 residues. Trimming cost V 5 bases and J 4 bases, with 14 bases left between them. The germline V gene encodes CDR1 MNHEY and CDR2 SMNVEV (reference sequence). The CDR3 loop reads CASSALGQTTGELFF. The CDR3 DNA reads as TGTGCCAGCAGTGCCCTCGGACAGACCACCGGGGAGCTGTTTTTT.

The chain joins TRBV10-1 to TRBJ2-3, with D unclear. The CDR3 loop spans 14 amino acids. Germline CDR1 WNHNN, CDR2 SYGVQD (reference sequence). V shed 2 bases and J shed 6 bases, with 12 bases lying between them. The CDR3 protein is CASSEAGQHDTQYF. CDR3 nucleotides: TGCGCCAGCAGTGAGGCTGGGCAGCATGATACGCAGTATTTT.

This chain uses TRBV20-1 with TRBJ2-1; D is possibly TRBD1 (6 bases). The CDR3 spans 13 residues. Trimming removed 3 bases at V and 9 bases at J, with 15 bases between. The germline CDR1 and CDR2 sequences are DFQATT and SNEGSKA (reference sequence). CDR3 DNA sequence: TGCAGTGCTAGTCCTAGAGGGACAACTGAGCAGTTCTTC. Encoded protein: CSASPRGTTEQFF.

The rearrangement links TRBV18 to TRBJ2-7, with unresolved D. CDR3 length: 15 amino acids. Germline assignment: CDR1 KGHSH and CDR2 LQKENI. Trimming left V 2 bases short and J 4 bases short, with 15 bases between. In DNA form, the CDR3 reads TGTGCCAGCTCACCATCCTTTGGGGAACCTTACGAGCAGTACTTC. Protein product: CASSPSFGEPYEQYF.

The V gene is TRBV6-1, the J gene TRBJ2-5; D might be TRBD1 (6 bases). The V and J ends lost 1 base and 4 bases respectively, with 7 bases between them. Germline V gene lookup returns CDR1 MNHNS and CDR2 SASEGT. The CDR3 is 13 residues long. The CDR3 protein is CASSEVGGETQYF. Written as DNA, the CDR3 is TGTGCCAGCAGTGAAGTAGGGGGAGAGACCCAGTACTTC.

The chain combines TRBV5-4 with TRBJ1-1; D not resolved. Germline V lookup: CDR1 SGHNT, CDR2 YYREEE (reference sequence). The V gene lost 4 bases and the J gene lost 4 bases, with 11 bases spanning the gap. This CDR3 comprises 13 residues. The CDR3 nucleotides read TGTGCCAGCAGCGTGCGGGTGGCCACTGAAGCTTTCTTT. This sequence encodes CASSVRVATEAFF. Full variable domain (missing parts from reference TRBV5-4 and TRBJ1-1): ETGVTQSPTHLIKTRGQQVTLRCSSQSGHNTVSWYQQALGQGPQFIFQYYREEENGRGNFPPRFSGLQFPNYSSELNVNALELDDSALYLCASSVRVATEAFFGQGTRLTVV.

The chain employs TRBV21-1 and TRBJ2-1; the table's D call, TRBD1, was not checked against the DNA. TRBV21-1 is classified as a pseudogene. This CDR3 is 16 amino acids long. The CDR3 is CASSHPKDREGNEQFF. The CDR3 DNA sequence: TGTGCCAGCAGCCATCCTAAGGACAGGGAAGGGAATGAGCAGTTCTTC.

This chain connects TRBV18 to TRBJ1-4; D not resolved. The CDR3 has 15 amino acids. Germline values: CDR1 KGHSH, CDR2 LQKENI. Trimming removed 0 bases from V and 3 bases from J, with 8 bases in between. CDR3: CASSPPSVSNEKLFF. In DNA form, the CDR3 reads TGTGCCAGCTCACCACCCTCGGTCTCTAATGAAAAACTGTTTTTT.

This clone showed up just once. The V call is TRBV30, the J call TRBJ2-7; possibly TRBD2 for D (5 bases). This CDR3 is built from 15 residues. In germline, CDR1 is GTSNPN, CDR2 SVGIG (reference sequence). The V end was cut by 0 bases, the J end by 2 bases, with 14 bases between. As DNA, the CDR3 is TGTGCCTGGAGTGTAATATCGGACTTAGCCTACGAGCAGTACGTC. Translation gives CAWSVISDLAYEQYV.

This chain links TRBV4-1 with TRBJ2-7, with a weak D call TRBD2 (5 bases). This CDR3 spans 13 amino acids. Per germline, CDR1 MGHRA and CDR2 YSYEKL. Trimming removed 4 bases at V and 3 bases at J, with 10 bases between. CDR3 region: CASSPGMNYEQYF. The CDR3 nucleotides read TGCGCCAGCAGCCCGGGGATGAACTACGAGCAGTACTTC.

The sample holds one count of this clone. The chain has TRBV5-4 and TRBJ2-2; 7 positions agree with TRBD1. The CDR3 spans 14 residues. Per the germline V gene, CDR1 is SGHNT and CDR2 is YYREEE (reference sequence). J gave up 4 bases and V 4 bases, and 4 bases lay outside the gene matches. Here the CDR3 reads CASSPRGPTGELFF. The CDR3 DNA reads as TGTGCCAGCAGCCCAAGGGGGCCCACCGGGGAGCTGTTTTTT. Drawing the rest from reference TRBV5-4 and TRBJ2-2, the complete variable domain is ETGVTQSPTHLIKTRGQQVTLRCSSQSGHNTVSWYQQALGQGPQFIFQYYREEENGRGNFPPRFSGLQFPNYSSELNVNALELDDSALYLCASSPRGPTGELFFGEGSRLTVL.

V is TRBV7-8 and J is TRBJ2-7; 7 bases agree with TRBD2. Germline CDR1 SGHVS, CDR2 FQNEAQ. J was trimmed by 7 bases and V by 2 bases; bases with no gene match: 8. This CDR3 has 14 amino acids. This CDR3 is CASSLNGEREEQYV. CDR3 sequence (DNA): TGTGCCAGCAGCTTAAACGGGGAGCGGGAAGAGCAGTACGTC.

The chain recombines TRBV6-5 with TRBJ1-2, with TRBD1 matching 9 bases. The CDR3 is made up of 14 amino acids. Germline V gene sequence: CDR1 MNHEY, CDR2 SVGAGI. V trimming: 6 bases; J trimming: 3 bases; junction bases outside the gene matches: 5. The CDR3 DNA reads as TGTGCCAGCAGAGGGACAGGGAGGTACTATGGCTACACCTTC. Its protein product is CASRGTGRYYGYTF.

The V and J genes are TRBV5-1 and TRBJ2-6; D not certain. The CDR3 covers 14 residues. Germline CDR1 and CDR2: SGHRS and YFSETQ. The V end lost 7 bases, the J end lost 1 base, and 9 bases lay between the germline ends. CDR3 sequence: CASGRYSGANVLTF. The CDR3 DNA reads TGCGCCAGCGGTCGGTATTCTGGGGCCAACGTCCTGACTTTC.

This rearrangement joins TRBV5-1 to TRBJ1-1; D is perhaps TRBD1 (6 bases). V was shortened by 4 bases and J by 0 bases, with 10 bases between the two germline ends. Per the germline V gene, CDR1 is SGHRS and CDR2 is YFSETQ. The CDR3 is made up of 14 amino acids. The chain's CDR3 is CASSPTGMNTEAFF. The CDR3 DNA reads TGCGCCAGCAGCCCGACAGGTATGAACACTGAAGCTTTCTTT.

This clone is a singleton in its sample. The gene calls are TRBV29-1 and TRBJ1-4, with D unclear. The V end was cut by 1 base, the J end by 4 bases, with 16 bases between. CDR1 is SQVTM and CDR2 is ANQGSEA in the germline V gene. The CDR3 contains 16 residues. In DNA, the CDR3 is TGCAGCGTTGAAGTTGGCTGGGGTGAGGGTAATGAAAAACTGTTTTTT. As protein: CSVEVGWGEGNEKLFF.

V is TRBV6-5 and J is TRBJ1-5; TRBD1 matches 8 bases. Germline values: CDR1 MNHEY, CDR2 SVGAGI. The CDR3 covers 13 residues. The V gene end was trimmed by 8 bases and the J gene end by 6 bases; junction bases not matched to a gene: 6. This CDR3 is CASRTGNGQPQHF. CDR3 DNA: TGTGCCAGCCGGACAGGGAACGGTCAGCCCCAGCATTTT.

CDR3 coding DNA: TGCGCCAGCACCCCAATAGCGGGCGGTCTGACAGATACGCAGTATTTT. It codes for CASTPIAGGLTDTQYF. The chain recombines TRBV5-1 with TRBJ2-3; TRBD2 aligns across 7 bases. CDR3 size: 16 residues. The V gene's germline CDR1 is SGHRS and CDR2 YFSETQ. Trimming removed 6 bases from V and 3 bases from J; junction bases left unmatched: 13.

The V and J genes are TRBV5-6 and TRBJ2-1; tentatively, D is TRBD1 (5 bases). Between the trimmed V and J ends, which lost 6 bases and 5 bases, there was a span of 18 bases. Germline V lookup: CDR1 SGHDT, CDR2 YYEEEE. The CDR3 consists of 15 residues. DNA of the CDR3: TGTGCCAGCACCTCCCAGGGCCTACTACACAATGAGCAGTTCTTC. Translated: CASTSQGLLHNEQFF.

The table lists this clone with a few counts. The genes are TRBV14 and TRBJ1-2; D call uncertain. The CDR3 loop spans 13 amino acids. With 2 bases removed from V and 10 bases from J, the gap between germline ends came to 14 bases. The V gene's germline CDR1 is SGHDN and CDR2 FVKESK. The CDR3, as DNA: TGTGCCAGCAGCCAATCTAGGCTAACCGACTACACCTTC. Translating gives CASSQSRLTDYTF.

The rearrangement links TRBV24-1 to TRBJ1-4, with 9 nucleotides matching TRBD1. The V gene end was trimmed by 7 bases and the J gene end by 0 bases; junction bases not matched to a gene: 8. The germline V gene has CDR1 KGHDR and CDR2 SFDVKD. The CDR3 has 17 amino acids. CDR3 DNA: TGTGCCACCAGCACACCGGGACAGGGAACAACTAATGAAAAACTGTTTTTT. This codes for CATSTPGQGTTNEKLFF.

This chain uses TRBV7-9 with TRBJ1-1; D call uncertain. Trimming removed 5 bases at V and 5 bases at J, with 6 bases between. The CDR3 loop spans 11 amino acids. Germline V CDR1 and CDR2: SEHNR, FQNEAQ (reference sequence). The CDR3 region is CASSLSTEAFF. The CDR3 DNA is TGTGCCAGCAGCCTAAGTACTGAAGCTTTCTTT.

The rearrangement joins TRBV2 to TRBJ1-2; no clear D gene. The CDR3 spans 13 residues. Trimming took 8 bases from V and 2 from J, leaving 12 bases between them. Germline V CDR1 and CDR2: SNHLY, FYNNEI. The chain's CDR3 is CASSLEANYGYTF. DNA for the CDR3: TGTGCCAGCTCGCTAGAGGCGAACTATGGCTACACCTTC.

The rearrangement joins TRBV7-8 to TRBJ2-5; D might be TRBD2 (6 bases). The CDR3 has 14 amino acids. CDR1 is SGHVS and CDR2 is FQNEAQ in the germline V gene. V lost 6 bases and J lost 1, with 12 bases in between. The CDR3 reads CASSFGRLQETQYF. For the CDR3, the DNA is TGTGCCAGCAGTTTTGGGAGGCTCCAAGAGACCCAGTACTTC.

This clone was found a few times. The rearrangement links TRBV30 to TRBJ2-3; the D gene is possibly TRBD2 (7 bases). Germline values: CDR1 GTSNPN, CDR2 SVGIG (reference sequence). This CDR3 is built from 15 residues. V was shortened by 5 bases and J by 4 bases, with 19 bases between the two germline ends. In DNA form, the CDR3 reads TGTGCCTGGGGGGGGTCGGGGGGCATCTCAGATACGCAGTATTTT. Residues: CAWGGSGGISDTQYF.

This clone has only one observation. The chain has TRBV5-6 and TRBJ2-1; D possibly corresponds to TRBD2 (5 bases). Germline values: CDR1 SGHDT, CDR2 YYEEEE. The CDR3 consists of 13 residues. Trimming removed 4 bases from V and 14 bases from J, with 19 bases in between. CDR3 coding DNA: TGTGCCAGCAGCCGACCCGGGCCCCCGGAGGAGTTCTTC. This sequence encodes CASSRPGPPEEFF. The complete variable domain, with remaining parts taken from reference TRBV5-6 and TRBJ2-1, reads DAGVTQSPTHLIKTRGQQVTLRCSPKSGHDTVSWYQQALGQGPQFIFQYYEEEERQRGNFPDRFSGHQFPNYSSELNVNALLLGDSALYLCASSRPGPPEEFFGPGTRLTVL.

CDR3 nucleotide sequence: TGCGCCAGCAGCCTTAGACACGGGGCCCCATCCTACGAGCAGTACTTC. Protein: CASSLRHGAPSYEQYF. V is TRBV4-1 and J is TRBJ2-7; D may match TRBD1 or TRBD2 (5 bases each). CDR3 length: 16 amino acids. V lost 4 bases, J lost 1 base, and 17 bases lay in between. Germline values: CDR1 MGHRA, CDR2 YSYEKL.

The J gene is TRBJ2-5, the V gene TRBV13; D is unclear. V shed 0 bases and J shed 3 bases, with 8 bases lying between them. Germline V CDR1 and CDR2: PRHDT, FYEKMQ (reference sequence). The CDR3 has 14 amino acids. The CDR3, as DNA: TGTGCCAGCAGCTTAGGGGCAGGTGAAGAGACCCAGTACTTC. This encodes CASSLGAGEETQYF. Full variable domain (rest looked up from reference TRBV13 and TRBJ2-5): AAGVIQSPRHLIKEKRETATLKCYPIPRHDTVYWYQQGPGQDPQFLISFYEKMQSDKGSIPDRFSAQQFSDYHSELNMSSLELGDSALYFCASSLGAGEETQYFGPGTRLLVL.